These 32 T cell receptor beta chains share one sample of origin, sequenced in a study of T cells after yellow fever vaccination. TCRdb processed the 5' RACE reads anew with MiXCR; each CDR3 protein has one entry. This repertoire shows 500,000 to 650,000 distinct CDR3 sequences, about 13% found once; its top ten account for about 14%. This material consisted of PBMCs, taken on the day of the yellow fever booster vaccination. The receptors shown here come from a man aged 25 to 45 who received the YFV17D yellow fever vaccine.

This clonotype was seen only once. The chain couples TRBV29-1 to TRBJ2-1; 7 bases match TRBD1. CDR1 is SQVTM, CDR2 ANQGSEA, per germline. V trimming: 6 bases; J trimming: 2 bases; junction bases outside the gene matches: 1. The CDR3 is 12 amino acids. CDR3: CSVGTAYNEQFF. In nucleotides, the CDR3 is TGCAGCGTGGGGACAGCCTACAATGAGCAGTTCTTC.

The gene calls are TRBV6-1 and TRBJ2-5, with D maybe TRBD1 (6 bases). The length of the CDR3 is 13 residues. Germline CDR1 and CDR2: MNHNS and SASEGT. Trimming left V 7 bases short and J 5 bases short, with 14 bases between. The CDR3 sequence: CASTSQGVETQYF. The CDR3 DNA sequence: TGTGCCAGCACGTCACAGGGAGTGGAGACCCAGTACTTC.

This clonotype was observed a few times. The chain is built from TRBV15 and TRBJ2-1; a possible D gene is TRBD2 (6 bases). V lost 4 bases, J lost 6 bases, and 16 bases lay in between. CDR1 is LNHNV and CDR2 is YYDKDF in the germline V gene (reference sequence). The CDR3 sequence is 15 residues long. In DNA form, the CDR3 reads TGTGCCACCAGCACCAATCGGAGGGCCGTCAATGAGCAGTTCTTC. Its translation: CATSTNRRAVNEQFF.

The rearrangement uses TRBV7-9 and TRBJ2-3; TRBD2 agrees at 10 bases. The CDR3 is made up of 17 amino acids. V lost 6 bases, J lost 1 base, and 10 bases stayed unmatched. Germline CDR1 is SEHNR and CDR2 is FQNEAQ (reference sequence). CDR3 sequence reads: CASSRASGTSGTDTQYF. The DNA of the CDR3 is TGTGCCAGCAGTCGAGCCTCCGGGACTAGCGGCACAGATACGCAGTATTTT. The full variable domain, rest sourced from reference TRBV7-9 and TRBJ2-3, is DTGVSQNPRHKITKRGQNVTFRCDPISEHNRLYWYRQTLGQGPEFLTYFQNEAQLEKSRLLSDRFSAERPKGSFSTLEIQRTEQGDSAMYLCASSRASGTSGTDTQYFGPGTRLTVL.

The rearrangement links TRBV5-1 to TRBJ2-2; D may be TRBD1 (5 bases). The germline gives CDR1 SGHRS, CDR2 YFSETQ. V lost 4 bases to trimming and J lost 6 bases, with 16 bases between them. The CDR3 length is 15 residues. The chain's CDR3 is CASSPLWGGAGELFF. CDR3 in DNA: TGCGCCAGCAGCCCGCTATGGGGCGGAGCCGGGGAGCTGTTTTTT.

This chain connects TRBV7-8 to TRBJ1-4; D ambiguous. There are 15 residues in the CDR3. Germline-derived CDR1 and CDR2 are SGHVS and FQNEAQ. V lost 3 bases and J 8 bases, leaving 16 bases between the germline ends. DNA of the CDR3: TGTGCCAGCAGCTTGCGGGTTTATGAAGGCGAAAAACTGTTTTTT. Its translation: CASSLRVYEGEKLFF.

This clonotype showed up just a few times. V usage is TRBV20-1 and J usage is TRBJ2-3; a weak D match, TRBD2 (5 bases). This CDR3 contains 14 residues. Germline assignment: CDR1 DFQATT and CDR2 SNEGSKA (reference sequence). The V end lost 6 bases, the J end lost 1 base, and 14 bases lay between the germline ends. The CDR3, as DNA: TGCAGTGCGAGCCGGGAAGAACGCACAGATACGCAGTATTTT. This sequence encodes CSASREERTDTQYF.

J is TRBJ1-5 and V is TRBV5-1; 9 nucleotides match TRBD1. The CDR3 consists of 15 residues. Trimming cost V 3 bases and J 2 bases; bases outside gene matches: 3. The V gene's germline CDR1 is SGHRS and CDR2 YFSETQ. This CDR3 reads CASSWTGEGNQPQHF. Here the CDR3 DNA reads TGCGCCAGCAGCTGGACAGGGGAAGGCAATCAGCCCCAGCATTTT.

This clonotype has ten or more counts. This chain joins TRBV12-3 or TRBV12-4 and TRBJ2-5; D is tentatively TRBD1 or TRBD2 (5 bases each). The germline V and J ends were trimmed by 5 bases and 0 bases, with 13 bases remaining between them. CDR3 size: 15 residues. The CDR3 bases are TGTGCCAGCAGTCAAGACTTGGGGGACCAAGAGACCCAGTACTTC. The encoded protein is CASSQDLGDQETQYF.

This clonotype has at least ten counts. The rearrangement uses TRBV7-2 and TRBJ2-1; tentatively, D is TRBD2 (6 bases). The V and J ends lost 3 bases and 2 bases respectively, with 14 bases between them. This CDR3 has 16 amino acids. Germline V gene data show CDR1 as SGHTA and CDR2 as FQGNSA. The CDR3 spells CASSLGGGGTYNEQFF. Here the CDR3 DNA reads TGTGCCAGCAGCTTGGGGGGAGGAGGAACCTACAATGAGCAGTTCTTC.

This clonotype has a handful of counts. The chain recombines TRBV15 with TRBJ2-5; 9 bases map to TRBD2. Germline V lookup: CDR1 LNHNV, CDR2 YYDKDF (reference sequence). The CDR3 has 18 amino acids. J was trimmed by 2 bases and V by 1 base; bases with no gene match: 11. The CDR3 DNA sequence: TGTGCCACCAGCAGAGTTCGAGGGTCTAGCGGGATTCAAGAGACCCAGTACTTC. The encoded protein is CATSRVRGSSGIQETQYF.

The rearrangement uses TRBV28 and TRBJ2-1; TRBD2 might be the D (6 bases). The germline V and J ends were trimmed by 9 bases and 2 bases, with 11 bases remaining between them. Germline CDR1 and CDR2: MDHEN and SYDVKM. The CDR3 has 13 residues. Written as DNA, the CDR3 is TGTGCCAGTAACGGACTACCCTACAATGAGCAGTTCTTC. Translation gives CASNGLPYNEQFF.

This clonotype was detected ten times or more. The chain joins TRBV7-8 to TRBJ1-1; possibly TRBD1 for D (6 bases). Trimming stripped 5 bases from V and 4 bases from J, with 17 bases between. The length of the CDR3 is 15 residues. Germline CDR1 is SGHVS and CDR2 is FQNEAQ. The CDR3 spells CASSQSLGGPTEAFF. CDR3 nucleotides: TGTGCCAGCAGCCAGTCATTAGGGGGGCCCACTGAAGCTTTCTTT.

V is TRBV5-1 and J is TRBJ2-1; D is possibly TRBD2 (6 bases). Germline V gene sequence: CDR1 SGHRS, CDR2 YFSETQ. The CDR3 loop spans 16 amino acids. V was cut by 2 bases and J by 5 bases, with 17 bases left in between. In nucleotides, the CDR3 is TGCGCCAGCAGCTTTGGTTGGATAGCGGAAAACAATGAGCAGTTCTTC. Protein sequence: CASSFGWIAENNEQFF.

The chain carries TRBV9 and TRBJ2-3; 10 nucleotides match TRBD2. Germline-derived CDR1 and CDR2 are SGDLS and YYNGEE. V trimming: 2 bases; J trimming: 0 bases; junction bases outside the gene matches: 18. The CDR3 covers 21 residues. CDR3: CASSVKSGREALPRSTDTQYF. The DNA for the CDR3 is TGTGCCAGCAGCGTGAAAAGCGGGAGGGAGGCCTTACCACGTAGCACAGATACGCAGTATTTT. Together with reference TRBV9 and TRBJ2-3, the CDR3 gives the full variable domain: DSGVTQTPKHLITATGQRVTLRCSPRSGDLSVYWYQQSLDQGLQFLIQYYNGEERAKGNILERFSAQQFPDLHSELNLSSLELGDSALYFCASSVKSGREALPRSTDTQYFGPGTRLTVL.

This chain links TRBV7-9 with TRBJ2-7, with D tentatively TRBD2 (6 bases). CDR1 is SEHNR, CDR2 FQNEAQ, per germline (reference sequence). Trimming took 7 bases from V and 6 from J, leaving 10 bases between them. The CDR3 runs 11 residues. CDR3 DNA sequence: TGTGCCAGCACTTACGGGGGCGAGCAGTACTTC. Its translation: CASTYGGEQYF.

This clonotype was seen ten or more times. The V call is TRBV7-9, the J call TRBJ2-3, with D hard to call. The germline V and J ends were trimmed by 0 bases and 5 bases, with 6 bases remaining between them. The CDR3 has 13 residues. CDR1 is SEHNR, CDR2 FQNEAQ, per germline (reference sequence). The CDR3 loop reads CASSLAMGDTQYF. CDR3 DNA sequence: TGTGCCAGCAGCTTAGCGATGGGAGATACGCAGTATTTT.

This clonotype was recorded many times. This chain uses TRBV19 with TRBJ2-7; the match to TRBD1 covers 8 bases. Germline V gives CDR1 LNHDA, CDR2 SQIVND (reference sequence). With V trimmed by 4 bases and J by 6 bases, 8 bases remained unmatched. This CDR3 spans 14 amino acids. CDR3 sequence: CASSTYLDRGEQYF. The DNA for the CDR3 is TGTGCCAGTAGTACGTATCTTGACAGGGGCGAGCAGTACTTC.

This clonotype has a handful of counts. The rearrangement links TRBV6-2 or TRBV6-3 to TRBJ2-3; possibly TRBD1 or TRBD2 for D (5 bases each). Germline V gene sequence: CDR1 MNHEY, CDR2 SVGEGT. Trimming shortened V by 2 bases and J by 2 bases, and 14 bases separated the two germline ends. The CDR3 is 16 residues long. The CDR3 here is CASSYNKGRYTDTQYF. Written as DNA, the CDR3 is TGTGCCAGCAGTTACAATAAGGGGAGATACACAGATACGCAGTATTTT.

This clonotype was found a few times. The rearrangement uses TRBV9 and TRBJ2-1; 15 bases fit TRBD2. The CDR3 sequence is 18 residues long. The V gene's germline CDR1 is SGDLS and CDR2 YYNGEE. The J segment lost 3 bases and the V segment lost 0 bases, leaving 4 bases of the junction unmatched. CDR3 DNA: TGTGCCAGCAGCGTAGGAGGGACTAGCGGGAGGTTCTACAATGAGCAGTTCTTC. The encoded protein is CASSVGGTSGRFYNEQFF.

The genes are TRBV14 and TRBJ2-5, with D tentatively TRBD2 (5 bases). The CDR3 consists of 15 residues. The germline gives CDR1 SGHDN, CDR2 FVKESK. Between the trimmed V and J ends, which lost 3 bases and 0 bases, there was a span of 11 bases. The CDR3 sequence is CASSHISGNQETQYF. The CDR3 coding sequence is TGTGCCAGCAGCCACATCTCCGGGAACCAAGAGACCCAGTACTTC.

The CDR3 sequence: CSAAGLAGNEQFF. CDR3 coding DNA: TGCAGTGCTGCCGGACTAGCGGGGAATGAGCAGTTCTTC. This chain joins TRBV20-1 and TRBJ2-1; 12 bases line up with TRBD2. Germline trimming cut 5 bases from V and 7 bases from J; bases unmatched to any gene: 3. CDR3 length: 13 amino acids. Germline loops: CDR1 DFQATT, CDR2 SNEGSKA (reference sequence).

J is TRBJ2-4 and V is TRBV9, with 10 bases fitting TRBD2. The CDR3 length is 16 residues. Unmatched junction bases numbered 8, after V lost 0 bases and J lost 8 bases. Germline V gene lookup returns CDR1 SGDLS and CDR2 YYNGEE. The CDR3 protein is CASSVGASGSSYIQYF. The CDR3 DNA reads TGTGCCAGCAGCGTAGGGGCTAGCGGGAGTAGTTACATTCAGTACTTC.

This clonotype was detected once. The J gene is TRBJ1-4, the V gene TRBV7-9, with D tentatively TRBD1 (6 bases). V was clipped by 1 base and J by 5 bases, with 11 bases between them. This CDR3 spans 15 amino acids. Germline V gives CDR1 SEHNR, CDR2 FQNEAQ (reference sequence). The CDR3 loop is CASSLETGQNEKLFF. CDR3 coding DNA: TGTGCCAGCAGCTTAGAGACAGGACAAAATGAAAAACTGTTTTTT.

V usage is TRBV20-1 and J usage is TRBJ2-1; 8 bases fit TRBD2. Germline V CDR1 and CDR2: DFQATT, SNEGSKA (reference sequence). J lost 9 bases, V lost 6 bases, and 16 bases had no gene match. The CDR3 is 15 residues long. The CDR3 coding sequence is TGCAGTGCCCTAGCGGGCCAGAGGGGGTACGGTGAGCAGTTCTTC. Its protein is CSALAGQRGYGEQFF.

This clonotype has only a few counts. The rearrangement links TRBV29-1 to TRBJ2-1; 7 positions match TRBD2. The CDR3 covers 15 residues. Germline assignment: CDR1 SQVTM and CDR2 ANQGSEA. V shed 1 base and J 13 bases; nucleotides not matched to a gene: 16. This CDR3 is CSVEGTPSGPGRQFF. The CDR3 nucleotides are TGCAGCGTTGAAGGAACCCCTAGCGGCCCCGGGAGACAGTTCTTC.

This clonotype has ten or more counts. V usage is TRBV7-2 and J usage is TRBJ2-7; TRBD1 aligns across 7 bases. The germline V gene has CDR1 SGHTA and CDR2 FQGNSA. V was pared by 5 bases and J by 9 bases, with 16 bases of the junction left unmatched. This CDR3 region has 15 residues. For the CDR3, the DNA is TGTGCCAGCAGCGCCGGGACAGAAAAATCAACAATGCAGTACTTC. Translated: CASSAGTEKSTMQYF. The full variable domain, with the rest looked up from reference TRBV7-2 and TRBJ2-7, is GAGVSQSPSNKVTEKGKDVELRCDPISGHTALYWYRQSLGQGLEFLIYFQGNSAPDKSGLPSDRFSAERTGGSVSTLTIQRTQQEDSAVYLCASSAGTEKSTMQYFGPGTRLTVT.

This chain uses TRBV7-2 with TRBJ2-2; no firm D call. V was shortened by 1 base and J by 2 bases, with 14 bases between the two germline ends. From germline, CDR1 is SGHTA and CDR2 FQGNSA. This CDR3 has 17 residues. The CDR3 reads CASSLGRGWLNTGELFF. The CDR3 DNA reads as TGTGCCAGCAGCTTAGGGCGTGGATGGTTAAACACCGGGGAGCTGTTTTTT. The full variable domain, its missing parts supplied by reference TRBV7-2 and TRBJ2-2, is GAGVSQSPSNKVTEKGKDVELRCDPISGHTALYWYRQSLGQGLEFLIYFQGNSAPDKSGLPSDRFSAERTGGSVSTLTIQRTQQEDSAVYLCASSLGRGWLNTGELFFGEGSRLTVL.

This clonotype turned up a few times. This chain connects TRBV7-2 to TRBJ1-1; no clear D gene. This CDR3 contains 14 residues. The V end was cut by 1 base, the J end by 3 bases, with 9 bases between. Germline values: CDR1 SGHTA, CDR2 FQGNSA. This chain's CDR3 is CASSLDPTYTEAFF. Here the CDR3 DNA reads TGTGCCAGCAGCTTAGATCCCACCTACACTGAAGCTTTCTTT.

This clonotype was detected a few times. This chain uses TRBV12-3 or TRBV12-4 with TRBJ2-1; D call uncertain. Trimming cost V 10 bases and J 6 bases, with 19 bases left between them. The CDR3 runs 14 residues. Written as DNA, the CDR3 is TGTGCCACCGGCTTCCGGACCGTCGGCAATGAGCAGTTCTTC. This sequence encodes CATGFRTVGNEQFF.

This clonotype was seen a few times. This chain's CDR3 is CASSTQGAQLNEQFF. The CDR3 region has the DNA TGTGCCAGCAGCACACAGGGGGCGCAGCTGAATGAGCAGTTCTTC. V gene TRBV6-1 combines with J gene TRBJ2-1; 9 bases agree with TRBD1. This CDR3 spans 15 amino acids. Germline CDR1 is MNHNS and CDR2 is SASEGT. Unmatched junction bases numbered 10, after V lost 6 bases and J lost 7 bases.

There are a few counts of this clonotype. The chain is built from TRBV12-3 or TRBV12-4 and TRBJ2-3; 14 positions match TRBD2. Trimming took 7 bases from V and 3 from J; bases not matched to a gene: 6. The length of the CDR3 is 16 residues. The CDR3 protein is CASTPGTSGRTDTQYF. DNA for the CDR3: TGTGCCAGCACTCCGGGGACTAGCGGGAGAACAGATACGCAGTATTTT.